The clone carrying this TCR beta chain was seen more than once but under ten times. A sample-barcoded 5' primer and a J-beta primer mix were used in a second PCR of roughly 7 to 12 cycles. TCRdb itself ran the 5' RACE reads through MiXCR, one entry per CDR3 protein. This sample has approximately 830,000 distinct CDR3 sequences, with less than 80% found just once. CDR1 and CDR2 (germline): ENHRY, SYGVKD. This CDR3 region has 13 residues. Caucasian individuals from Russia who were healthy and aged roughly 6 to 95 acted as donors. Isolating PBMCs gave at least 6 million of these cells per sample. This entry is derived from a study of blood T cells in healthy people across ages.

The material sequenced was blood. The TCR was taken from a man aged 30 to 45 in good health. The rearrangement links TRBV10-3 to TRBJ2-5; 8 positions match TRBD1. Gene TRBJ2-7 matches the end of the DNA better, so the J call may be wrong. CDR3 coding DNA: TGTGCCATGACGACAGGGGCCCCCCTCGAGCAGTACTTC. It is translated as CAMTTGAPLEQYF.